This is a list of T cell receptor beta chains from one sample in a study of blood T cell repertoires in COVID-19. Assay used: immunoSEQ multiplex PCR; TCRdb lists only in-frame clones, some missing. The sample has about 130,000 clones, roughly 80% seen once. The sequenced sample consisted of peripheral blood. These TCRs come from a woman in her 70s with COVID-19, enrolled during active disease. CDR3s include the opening cysteine and the closing phenylalanine or tryptophan.

cdr3_length v_call cdr3_aa
16 TRBV5-1 CASSLDGQGARDTQYF
13 TRBV6-5 CASGGTVGSGYTF
14 TRBV2 CASSPGTGVETQYF
13 TRBV24-1 CATSAGQTYEQYF
16 TRBV7-2 CASSLDGAALNTEAFF
9 TRBV27 CASSLTPYF
15 TRBV7-9 CASSPHPDRYTEAFF
15 TRBV7-2 CASSLGSVTHQPQHF
15 TRBV7-2 CASSFQSGGFYEQYF
14 TRBV19 CASSIGQGNQPQHF
15 TRBV6-1 CASSDRGQGIVGAFF
16 TRBV10-3 CAISEPAGTSAYEQYF
18 TRBV19 CASSIEAGRPSSYNEQFF
15 TRBV7-9 CASSPDPGQKETQYF
15 TRBV6-6 CASSLGQTGGSPLHF
15 TRBV9 CASSLSGGAGDTQYF